This T cell receptor (beta chain) was recorded in a study of blood T cell repertoires in COVID-19. As for the study in general: Donors in the United States, Italy and Spain gave samples during acute or convalescent COVID-19.

Trimming removed 5 bases at V and 3 bases at J, with 11 bases between. Looked up from germline, CDR1 is SEHNR and CDR2 is FQNEAQ (reference sequence). The CDR3 has 13 amino acids. As originally analysed: Reference gene primers were amplified, and this amplification served to estimate nucleated cell counts. The protocol was immunoSEQ multiplex PCR, while the TCRdb copy is restricted to in-frame clones and leaves out a portion. The V and J calls and clone size come from that table; D and trimming were worked out from the DNA. The data show 250,000 to 350,000 clones, 88% seen once. The rearrangement joins TRBV7-9 to TRBJ2-7; weak D call: TRBD2 (6 bases). Sequences were obtained from peripheral blood. This sequence originates from a woman aged 30 to 39 with COVID-19, enrolled during active disease. The DNA of the CDR3 is TGTGCCAGCAGCGGTCGACTAGACTACGAGCAGTACTTC. Protein: CASSGRLDYEQYF.